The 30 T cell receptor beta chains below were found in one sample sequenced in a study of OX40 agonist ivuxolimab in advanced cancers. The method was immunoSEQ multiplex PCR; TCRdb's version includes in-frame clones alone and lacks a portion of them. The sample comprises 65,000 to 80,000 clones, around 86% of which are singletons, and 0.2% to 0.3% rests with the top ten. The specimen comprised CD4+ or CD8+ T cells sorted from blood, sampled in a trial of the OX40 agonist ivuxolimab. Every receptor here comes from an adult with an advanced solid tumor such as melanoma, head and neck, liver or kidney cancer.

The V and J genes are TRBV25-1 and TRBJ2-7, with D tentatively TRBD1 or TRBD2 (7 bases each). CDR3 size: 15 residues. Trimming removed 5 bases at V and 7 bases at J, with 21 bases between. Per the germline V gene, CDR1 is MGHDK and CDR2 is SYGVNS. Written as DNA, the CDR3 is TGTGCCAGCAGTCCACACTGGGGGGGACAGCCTGAGCAGTACTTC. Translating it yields CASSPHWGGQPEQYF.

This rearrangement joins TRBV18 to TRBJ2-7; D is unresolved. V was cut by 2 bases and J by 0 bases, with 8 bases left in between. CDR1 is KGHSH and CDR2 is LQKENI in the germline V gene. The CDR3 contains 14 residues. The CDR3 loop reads CASSPVGSSYEQYF. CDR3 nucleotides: TGTGCCAGCTCACCAGTGGGGTCCTCCTACGAGCAGTACTTC.

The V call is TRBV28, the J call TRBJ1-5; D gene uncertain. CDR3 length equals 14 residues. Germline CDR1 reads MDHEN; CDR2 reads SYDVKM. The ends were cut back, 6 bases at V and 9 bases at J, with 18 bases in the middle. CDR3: CASRIIKGVGPQHF. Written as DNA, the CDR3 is TGTGCCAGCAGAATAATAAAGGGCGTGGGGCCCCAGCATTTT.

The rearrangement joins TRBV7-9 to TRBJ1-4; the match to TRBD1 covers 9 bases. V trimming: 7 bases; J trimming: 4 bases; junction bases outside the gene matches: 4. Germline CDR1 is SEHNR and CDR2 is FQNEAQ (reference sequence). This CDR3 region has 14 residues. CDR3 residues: CASTPTGGNEKLFF. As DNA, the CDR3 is TGTGCCAGCACCCCGACAGGGGGTAATGAAAAACTGTTTTTT.

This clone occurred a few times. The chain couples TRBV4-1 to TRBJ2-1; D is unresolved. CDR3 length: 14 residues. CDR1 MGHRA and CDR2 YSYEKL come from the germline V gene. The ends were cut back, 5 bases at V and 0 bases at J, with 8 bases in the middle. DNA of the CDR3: TGCGCCAGCAGCAGCAAGAGCTCCTACAATGAGCAGTTCTTC. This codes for CASSSKSSYNEQFF.

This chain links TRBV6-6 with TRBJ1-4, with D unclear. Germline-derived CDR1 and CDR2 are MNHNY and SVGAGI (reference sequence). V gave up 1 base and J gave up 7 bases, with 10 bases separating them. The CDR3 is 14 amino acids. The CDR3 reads CASSYFQEGEKLFF. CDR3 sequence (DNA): TGTGCCAGCAGTTACTTCCAGGAGGGTGAAAAACTGTTTTTT.

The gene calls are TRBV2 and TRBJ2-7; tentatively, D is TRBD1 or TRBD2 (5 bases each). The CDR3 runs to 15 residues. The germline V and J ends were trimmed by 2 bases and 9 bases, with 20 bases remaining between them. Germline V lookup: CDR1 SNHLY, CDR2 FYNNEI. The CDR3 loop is CASSELAGSVMVQYF. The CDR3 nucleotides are TGTGCCAGCAGTGAACTGGCAGGGAGCGTCATGGTGCAGTACTTC.

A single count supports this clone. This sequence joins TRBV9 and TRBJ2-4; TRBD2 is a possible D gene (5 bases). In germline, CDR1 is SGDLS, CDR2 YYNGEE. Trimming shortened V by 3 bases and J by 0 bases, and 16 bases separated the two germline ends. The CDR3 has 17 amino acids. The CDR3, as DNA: TGTGCCAGCAGCGCCGCCGAGGGATGGGAAGCCAAAAACATTCAGTACTTC. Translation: CASSAAEGWEAKNIQYF.

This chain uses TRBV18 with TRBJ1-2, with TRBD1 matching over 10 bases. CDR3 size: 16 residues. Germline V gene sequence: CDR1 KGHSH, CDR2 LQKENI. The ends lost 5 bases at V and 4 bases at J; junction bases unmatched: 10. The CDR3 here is CASSSLSGTGVYGYTF. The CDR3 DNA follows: TGTGCCAGCTCATCCCTTTCCGGGACAGGGGTCTATGGCTACACCTTC.

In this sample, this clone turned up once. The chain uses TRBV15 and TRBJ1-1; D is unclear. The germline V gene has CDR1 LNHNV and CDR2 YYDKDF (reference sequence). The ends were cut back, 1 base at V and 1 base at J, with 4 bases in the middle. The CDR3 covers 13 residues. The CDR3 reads CATSRAENTEAFF. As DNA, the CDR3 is TGTGCCACCAGCAGAGCGGAGAACACTGAAGCTTTCTTT. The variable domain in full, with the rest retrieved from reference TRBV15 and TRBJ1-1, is DAMVIQNPRYQVTQFGKPVTLSCSQTLNHNVMYWYQQKSSQAPKLLFHYYDKDFNNEADTPDNFQSRRPNTSFCFLDIRSPGLGDTAMYLCATSRAENTEAFFGQGTRLTVV.

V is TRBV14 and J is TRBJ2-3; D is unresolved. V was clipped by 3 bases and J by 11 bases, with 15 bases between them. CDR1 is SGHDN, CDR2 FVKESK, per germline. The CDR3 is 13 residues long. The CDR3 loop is CASSHDLLQRQYF. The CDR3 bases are TGTGCCAGCAGCCATGACCTCCTACAGAGGCAGTATTTT. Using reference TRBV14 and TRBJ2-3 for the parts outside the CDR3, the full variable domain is EAGVTQFPSHSVIEKGQTVTLRCDPISGHDNLYWYRRVMGKEIKFLLHFVKESKQDESGMPNNRFLAERTGGTYSTLKVQPAELEDSGVYFCASSHDLLQRQYFGPGTRLTVL.

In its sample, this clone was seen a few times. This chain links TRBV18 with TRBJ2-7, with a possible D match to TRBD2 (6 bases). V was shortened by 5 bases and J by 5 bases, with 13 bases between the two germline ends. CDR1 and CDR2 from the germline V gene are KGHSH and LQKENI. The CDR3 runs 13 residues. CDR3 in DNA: TGTGCCAGCTCAGGCGGGACTGGAGACGAGCAGTACTTC. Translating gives CASSGGTGDEQYF.

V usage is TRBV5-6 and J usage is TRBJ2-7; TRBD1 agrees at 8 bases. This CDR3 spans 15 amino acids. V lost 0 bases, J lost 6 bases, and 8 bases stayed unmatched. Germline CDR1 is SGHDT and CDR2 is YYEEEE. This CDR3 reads CASSLAPDRVVEQYF. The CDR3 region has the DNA TGTGCCAGCAGCTTGGCCCCGGACAGGGTCGTCGAGCAGTACTTC.

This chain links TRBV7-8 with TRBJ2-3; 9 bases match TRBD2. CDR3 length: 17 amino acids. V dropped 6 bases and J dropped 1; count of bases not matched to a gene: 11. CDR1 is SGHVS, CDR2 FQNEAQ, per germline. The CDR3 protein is CASSRTRLAGRTDTQYF. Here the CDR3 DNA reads TGTGCCAGCAGTCGTACACGGCTAGCGGGACGCACAGATACGCAGTATTTT.

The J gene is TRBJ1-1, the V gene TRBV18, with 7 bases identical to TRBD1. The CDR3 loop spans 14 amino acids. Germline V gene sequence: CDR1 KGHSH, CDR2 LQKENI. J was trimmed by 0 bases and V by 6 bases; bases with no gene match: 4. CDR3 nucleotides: TGTGCCAGCTCTCCAGGGGGGGTGAACACTGAAGCTTTCTTT. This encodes CASSPGGVNTEAFF.

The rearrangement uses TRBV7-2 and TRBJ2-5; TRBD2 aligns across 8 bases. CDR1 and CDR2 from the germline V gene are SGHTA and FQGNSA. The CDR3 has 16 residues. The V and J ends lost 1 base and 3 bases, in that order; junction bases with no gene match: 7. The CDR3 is CASSLGVGRAEETQYF. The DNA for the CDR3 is TGTGCCAGCAGCTTAGGAGTCGGGAGGGCCGAAGAGACCCAGTACTTC.

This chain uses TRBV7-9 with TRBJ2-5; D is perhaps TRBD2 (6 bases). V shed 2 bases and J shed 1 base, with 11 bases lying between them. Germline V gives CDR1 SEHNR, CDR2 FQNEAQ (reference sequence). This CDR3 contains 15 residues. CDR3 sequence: CASSLQRAGQETQYF. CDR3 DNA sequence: TGTGCCAGCAGCTTACAGCGGGCCGGCCAAGAGACCCAGTACTTC.

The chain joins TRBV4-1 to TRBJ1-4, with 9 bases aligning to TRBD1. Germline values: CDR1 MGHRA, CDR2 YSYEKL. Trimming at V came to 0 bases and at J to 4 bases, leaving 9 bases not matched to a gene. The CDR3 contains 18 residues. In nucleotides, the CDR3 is TGCGCCAGCAGCCAAGACGACAGGGGGTTTGGGGGTAATGAAAAACTGTTTTTT. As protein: CASSQDDRGFGGNEKLFF.

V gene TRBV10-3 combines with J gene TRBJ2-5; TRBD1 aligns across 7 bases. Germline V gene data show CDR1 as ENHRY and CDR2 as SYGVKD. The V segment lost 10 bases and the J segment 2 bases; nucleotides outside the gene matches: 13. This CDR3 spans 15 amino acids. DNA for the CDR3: TGTGCCACCTCGACCCGGACAGGCGGGCAAGAGACCCAGTACTTC. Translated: CATSTRTGGQETQYF.

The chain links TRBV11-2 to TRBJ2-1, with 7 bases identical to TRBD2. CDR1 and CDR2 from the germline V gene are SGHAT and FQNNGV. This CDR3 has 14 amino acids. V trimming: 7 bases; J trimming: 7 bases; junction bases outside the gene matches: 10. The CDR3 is CASNKGGPRNEQFF. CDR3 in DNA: TGTGCCAGCAACAAGGGAGGGCCCAGGAATGAGCAGTTCTTC.

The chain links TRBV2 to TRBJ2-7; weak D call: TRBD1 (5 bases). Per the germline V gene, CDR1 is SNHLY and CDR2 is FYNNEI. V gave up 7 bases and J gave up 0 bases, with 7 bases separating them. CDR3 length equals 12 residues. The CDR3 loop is CASKTDSYEQYF. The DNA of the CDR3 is TGTGCCAGCAAGACAGACTCCTACGAGCAGTACTTC.

The CDR3 DNA reads as TGTGCCATCAGCTCGAGCTCGGGGGTCGGGTATAATTCACCCCTCCACTTT. Its translation is CAISSSSGVGYNSPLHF. The chain has TRBV10-3 and TRBJ1-6; possibly TRBD1 for D (5 bases). The germline gives CDR1 ENHRY, CDR2 SYGVKD. V lost 6 bases and J 4 bases, leaving 19 bases between the germline ends. The CDR3 extends over 17 amino acids.

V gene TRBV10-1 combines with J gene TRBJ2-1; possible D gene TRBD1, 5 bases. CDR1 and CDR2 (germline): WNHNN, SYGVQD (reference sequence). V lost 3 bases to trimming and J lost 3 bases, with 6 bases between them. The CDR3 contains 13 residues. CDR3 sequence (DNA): TGCGCCAGCAGTGAAGGGGTCTACAATGAGCAGTTCTTC. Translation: CASSEGVYNEQFF.

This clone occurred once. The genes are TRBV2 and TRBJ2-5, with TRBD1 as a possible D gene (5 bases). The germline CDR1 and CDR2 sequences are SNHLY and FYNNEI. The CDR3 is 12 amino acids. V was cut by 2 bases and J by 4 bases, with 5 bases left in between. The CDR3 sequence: CASSEQGETQYF. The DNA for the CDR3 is TGTGCCAGCAGTGAACAGGGAGAGACCCAGTACTTC.

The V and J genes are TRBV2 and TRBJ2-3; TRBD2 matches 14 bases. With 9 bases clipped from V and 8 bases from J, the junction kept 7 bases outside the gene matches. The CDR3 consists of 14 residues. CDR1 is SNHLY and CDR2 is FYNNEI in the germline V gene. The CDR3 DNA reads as TGTGCCAGGGGGGGACTAGCGGGAGTTTTTACGCAGTATTTT. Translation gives CARGGLAGVFTQYF.

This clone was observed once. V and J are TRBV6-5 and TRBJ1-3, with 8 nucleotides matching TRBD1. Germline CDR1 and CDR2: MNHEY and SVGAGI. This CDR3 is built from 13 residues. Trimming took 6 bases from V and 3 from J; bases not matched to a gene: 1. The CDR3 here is CASRQGDGNTIYF. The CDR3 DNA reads TGTGCCAGCAGACAGGGGGATGGAAACACCATATATTTT.

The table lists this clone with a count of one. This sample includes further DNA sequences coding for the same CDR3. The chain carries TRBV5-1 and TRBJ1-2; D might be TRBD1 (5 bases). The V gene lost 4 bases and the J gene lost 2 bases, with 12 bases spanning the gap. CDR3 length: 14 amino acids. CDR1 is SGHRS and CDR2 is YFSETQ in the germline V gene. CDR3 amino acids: CASSPAGGNYGYTF. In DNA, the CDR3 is TGCGCCAGCAGCCCGGCGGGGGGAAACTATGGCTACACCTTC.

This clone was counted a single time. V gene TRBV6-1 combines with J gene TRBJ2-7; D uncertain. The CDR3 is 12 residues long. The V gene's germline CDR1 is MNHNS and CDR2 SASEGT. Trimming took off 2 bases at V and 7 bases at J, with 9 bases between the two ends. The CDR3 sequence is CASSELVREQYF. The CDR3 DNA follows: TGTGCCAGCAGTGAATTGGTCCGAGAGCAGTACTTC.

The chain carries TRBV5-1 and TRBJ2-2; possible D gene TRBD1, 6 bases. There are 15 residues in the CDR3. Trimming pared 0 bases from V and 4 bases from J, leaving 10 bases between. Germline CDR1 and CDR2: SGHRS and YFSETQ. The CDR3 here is CASSLGEGVTGELFF. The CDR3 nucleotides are TGCGCCAGCAGCTTGGGTGAGGGGGTCACCGGGGAGCTGTTTTTT.

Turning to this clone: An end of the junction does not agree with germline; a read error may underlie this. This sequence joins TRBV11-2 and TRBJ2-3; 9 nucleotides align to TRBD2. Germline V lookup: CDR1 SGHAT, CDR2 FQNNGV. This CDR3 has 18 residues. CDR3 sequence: CASSLNSAGGFTGDTQYF. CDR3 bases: TGTGCCAGCAGCTTAAACTCAGCGGGAGGATTCACGGGAGATACACAGTATTTT.